The 14 T cell receptor beta chains below all came from one sample that was sequenced in a study of T cell repertoires in cytomegalovirus infection. These receptors' antigens are unknown. TCRdb recomputed calls from the reads with MiXCR, one row per CDR3 protein. The sample shows 90,000 to 110,000 distinct CDR3 sequences, about 30% of them seen only once. This specimen consisted of CD8+ T cells from cultured PBMCs, obtained from culture after CMV antigen stimulation. These receptors all come from a human donor in good health (CMV status not recorded). Some clones in this sample may be carry-over from other donors' samples.

The chain uses TRBV30 and TRBJ1-2; D gene unclear. Germline assignment: CDR1 GTSNPN and CDR2 SVGIG (reference sequence). The CDR3 runs to 13 residues. Trimming shortened V by 3 bases and J by 3 bases, and 11 bases separated the two germline ends. The CDR3 here is CAWRWPADYGYTF. CDR3 bases: TGTGCCTGGAGGTGGCCGGCGGACTATGGCTACACCTTC. Full variable domain (remainder filled in from reference TRBV30 and TRBJ1-2): SQTIHQWPATLVQPVGSPLSLECTVEGTSNPNLYWYRQAAGRGLQLLFYSVGIGQISSEVPQNLSASRPQDRQFILSSKKLLLSDSGFYLCAWRWPADYGYTFGSGTRLTVV.

The chain uses TRBV5-1 and TRBJ1-4; D call uncertain. The CDR3 spans 14 residues. Trimming took 7 bases from V and 0 from J, leaving 10 bases between them. CDR1 and CDR2 from the germline V gene are SGHRS and YFSETQ. Written as DNA, the CDR3 is TGCGCCAGCTTGACGGGTACAACTAATGAAAAACTGTTTTTT. Translated: CASLTGTTNEKLFF.

The table lists this clonotype with a few counts. The rearrangement links TRBV11-3 to TRBJ2-1; TRBD2 agrees at 7 bases. The CDR3 contains 16 residues. J gave up 1 base and V 4 bases, and 7 bases lay outside the gene matches. CDR1 SGHNT and CDR2 YENEEA come from the germline V gene. The CDR3 DNA sequence: TGTGCCAGCAGCTCCCCATGGGGACTATCCTACAATGAGCAGTTCTTC. It translates to CASSSPWGLSYNEQFF.

The chain uses TRBV9 and TRBJ1-1; 10 bases are a match to TRBD1. The CDR3 spans 13 residues. V shed 3 bases, J shed 7 bases, and the junction held 3 bases outside the gene matches. Germline assignment: CDR1 SGDLS and CDR2 YYNGEE. CDR3 DNA: TGTGCCAGCAGCGACGGACAGGGGGATGAAGCTTTCTTT. This translates into CASSDGQGDEAFF.

The chain carries TRBV28 and TRBJ2-1; 13 bases fit TRBD2. With V trimmed by 3 bases and J by 5 bases, 1 base remained unmatched. The CDR3 contains 15 residues. CDR1 and CDR2 from the germline V gene are MDHEN and SYDVKM. CDR3 DNA: TGTGCCAGCAGTTTCGGACTAGCGGGGGACAATGAGCAGTTCTTC. It encodes CASSFGLAGDNEQFF.

The chain links TRBV27 to TRBJ1-4, with TRBD1 identical over 7 bases. Germline V lookup: CDR1 MNHEY, CDR2 SMNVEV (reference sequence). The CDR3 is 18 amino acids. With V trimmed by 3 bases and J by 7 bases, 17 bases remained unmatched. CDR3 DNA: TGTGCCAGCAGTTTTTACAGGGGCCGAACAGACCCCCGTGAAAAACTGTTTTTT. Protein: CASSFYRGRTDPREKLFF.

In this sample, this clonotype turned up many times. The V call is TRBV6-2 or TRBV6-3, the J call TRBJ2-3, with D perhaps assigned TRBD1 or TRBD2 (6 bases each). The CDR3 covers 14 residues. Germline CDR1 and CDR2: MNHEY and SVGEGT. V lost 4 bases and J 3 bases, leaving 11 bases between the germline ends. The CDR3 DNA is TGTGCCAGCAGTTTGCAGGGGAGGACAGATACGCAGTATTTT. Translation gives CASSLQGRTDTQYF.

V and J are TRBV19 and TRBJ1-1; D is undetermined. The germline CDR1 and CDR2 sequences are LNHDA and SQIVND (reference sequence). The CDR3 covers 13 residues. Trimming removed 3 bases from V and 0 bases from J, with 5 bases in between. The CDR3 DNA follows: TGTGCCAGTAGTATGAGGATGAACACTGAAGCTTTCTTT. Its protein product is CASSMRMNTEAFF.

The V call is TRBV9, the J call TRBJ2-3, with 10 positions matching TRBD2. After removal of 4 bases from V and 0 bases from J, the junction contained 5 bases not matched to a gene. CDR1 is SGDLS, CDR2 YYNGEE, per germline. The CDR3 is 16 amino acids. The CDR3: CASSLSSGGSTDTQYF. CDR3 nucleotide sequence: TGTGCCAGCAGCTTAAGTAGCGGGGGGAGCACAGATACGCAGTATTTT.

The table lists this clonotype with many counts. The J gene is TRBJ2-1, the V gene TRBV12-3 or TRBV12-4; 12 positions agree with TRBD2. The V segment lost 7 bases and the J segment 8 bases; nucleotides outside the gene matches: 9. The CDR3 extends over 15 amino acids. The CDR3 DNA is TGTGCCAGCACCCAGTCGACTAGCGGGGGAGATGAGCAGTTCTTC. This translates into CASTQSTSGGDEQFF.

This clonotype occurred a few times. This chain joins TRBV2 and TRBJ1-5, with TRBD1 as a possible D gene (5 bases). Germline lookup yields CDR1 SNHLY and CDR2 FYNNEI. Deletions cut 4 bases from V and 0 bases from J, with 10 bases between. The CDR3 is 15 amino acids. The CDR3 region is CASSGGIDSNQPQHF. The CDR3 bases are TGTGCCAGCAGTGGGGGGATCGATAGCAATCAGCCCCAGCATTTT.

This clonotype was seen a handful of times. The rearrangement links TRBV4-1 to TRBJ1-6; D is uncertain. The CDR3 is made up of 18 amino acids. From germline, CDR1 is MGHRA and CDR2 YSYEKL. V dropped 1 base and J dropped 2 bases, with 15 bases sitting between them. The CDR3, as DNA: TGCGCCAGCAGCCAAGCCCCGGGCCCGGGCCCCTATAATTCACCCCTCCACTTT. This translates into CASSQAPGPGPYNSPLHF.

This clonotype has only a few counts. The rearrangement uses TRBV7-8 and TRBJ2-7; D remains ambiguous. Trimming removed 4 bases from V and 0 bases from J, with 16 bases in between. The CDR3 extends over 16 amino acids. The germline gives CDR1 SGHVS, CDR2 FQNEAQ. The CDR3 DNA reads TGTGCCAGCAGCTCCCCCTTTCAGTCCCACTCCTACGAGCAGTACTTC. Protein product: CASSSPFQSHSYEQYF. The whole variable domain, remainder taken from reference TRBV7-8 and TRBJ2-7, is GAGVSQSPRYKVAKRGQDVALRCDPISGHVSLFWYQQALGQGPEFLTYFQNEAQLDKSGLPSDRFFAERPEGSVSTLKIQRTQQEDSAVYLCASSSPFQSHSYEQYFGPGTRLTVT.

This sequence joins TRBV19 and TRBJ2-1; no clear D. Trimming pared 5 bases from V and 5 bases from J, leaving 10 bases between. CDR1 and CDR2 (germline): LNHDA, SQIVND (reference sequence). This CDR3 is 13 amino acids long. The CDR3: CASSLRADNEQFF. The CDR3 coding sequence is TGTGCCAGTAGTTTACGGGCGGACAATGAGCAGTTCTTC.